The rows below give T cell receptor beta chains drawn from one sample of a study of blood T cell repertoires in COVID-19. The method was immunoSEQ multiplex PCR; TCRdb's version includes in-frame clones alone and lacks a portion of them. The sample has more than 400,000 clones, about 90% seen once. Sequenced sample: PBMCs or T cells enriched from blood (not recorded which). These TCRs come from a woman aged 18-30 years who had recovered from COVID-19. The CDR3 runs from the conserved cysteine through the conserved F or W.

v_call	j_call	cdr3_aa
TRBV5-1	TRBJ1-2	CASSPDRGRYGYTF
TRBV3-1/TRBV3-2	TRBJ1-1	CASSQGPGALLNAFF
TRBV18	TRBJ1-3	CASSPTLDSDSGNTIYF
TRBV27	TRBJ1-1	CASSSQLNTEAFF
TRBV6-5	TRBJ1-4	CASMGIGRGAEKLFF
TRBV5-6	TRBJ1-5	CASSRGGQPQHF
TRBV2	TRBJ2-3	CASSEAVRTDTQYF
TRBV19	TRBJ1-2	CASSRQVWSYTF
TRBV3-1/TRBV3-2	TRBJ2-1	CASSQGMRLARNEQFF
TRBV18	TRBJ1-2	CASSPTGADYGYTF
TRBV2	TRBJ1-3	CATFPFTSSGNTIYF
TRBV11-2	TRBJ1-6	CASSLIAGHSPLHF
TRBV11-2	TRBJ1-6	CASSLDVEAANSPLHF
TRBV19	TRBJ2-3	CASSPRTSGNTDTQYF
TRBV5-1	TRBJ1-2	CASSLRAGPSNSYGYTF